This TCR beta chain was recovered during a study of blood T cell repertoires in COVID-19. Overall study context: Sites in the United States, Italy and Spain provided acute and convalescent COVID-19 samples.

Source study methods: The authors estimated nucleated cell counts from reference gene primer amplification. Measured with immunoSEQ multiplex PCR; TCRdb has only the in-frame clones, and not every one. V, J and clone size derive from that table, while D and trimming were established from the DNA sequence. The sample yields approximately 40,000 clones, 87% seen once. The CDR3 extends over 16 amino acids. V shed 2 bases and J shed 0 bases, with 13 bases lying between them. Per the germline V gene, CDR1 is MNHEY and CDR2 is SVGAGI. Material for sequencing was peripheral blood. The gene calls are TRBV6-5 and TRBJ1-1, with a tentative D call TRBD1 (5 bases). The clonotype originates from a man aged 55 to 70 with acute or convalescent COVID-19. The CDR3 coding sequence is TGTGCCAGCAGTTACAGTCGACGGACAATGAACACTGAAGCTTTCTTT. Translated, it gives CASSYSRRTMNTEAFF.